The clone carrying this TCR beta chain was picked up a small number of times. Trimming removed 4 bases from V and 6 bases from J, with 18 bases in between. In germline, CDR1 is SGHRS, CDR2 YFSETQ. CDR3 length: 15 amino acids. The data belong to a study of blood T cells in healthy people across ages. Next came a second PCR, run for roughly 6 to 11 cycles, which used a sample-barcoded 5' primer along with a J-beta primer mix. Tags on each cDNA molecule came from a template-switch adaptor with 12 random nucleotides. CDR3-containing paired-end reads numbering at least 2.5 million came from each sample. TCRdb reanalysed the 5' RACE reads using MiXCR and keeps one entry per CDR3 protein. The repertoire includes 780,000 or so distinct CDR3 sequences, about 55% of them detected once, and approximately 40% sits in the top ten.

Sequenced input: blood. The V gene is TRBV5-1, the J gene TRBJ2-3, with D tentatively TRBD1 (6 bases). The sequence was collected from an elderly man in good health. The CDR3, as DNA: TGCGCCAGCAGCCCAAGGACTTCTAGGGGGGATACGCAGTATTTT. Residues: CASSPRTSRGDTQYF. Using reference TRBV5-1 and TRBJ2-3 for the parts outside the CDR3, the full variable domain is KAGVTQTPRYLIKTRGQQVTLSCSPISGHRSVSWYQQTPGQGLQFLFEYFSETQRNKGNFPGRFSGRQFSNSRSEMNVSTLELGDSALYLCASSPRTSRGDTQYFGPGTRLTVL.